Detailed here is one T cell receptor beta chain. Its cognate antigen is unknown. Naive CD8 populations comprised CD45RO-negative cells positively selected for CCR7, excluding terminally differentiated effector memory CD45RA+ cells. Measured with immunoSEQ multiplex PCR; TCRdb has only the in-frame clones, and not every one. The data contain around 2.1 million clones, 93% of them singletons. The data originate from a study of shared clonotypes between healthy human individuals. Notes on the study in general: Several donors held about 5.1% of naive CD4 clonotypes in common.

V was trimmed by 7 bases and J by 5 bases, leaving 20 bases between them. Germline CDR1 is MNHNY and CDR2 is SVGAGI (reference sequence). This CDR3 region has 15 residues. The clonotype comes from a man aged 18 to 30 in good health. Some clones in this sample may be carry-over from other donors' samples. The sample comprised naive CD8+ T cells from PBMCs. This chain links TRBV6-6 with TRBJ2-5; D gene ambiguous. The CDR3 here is CASTASSYVLETQYF. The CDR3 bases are TGTGCCAGCACCGCCTCTTCGTATGTATTGGAGACCCAGTACTTC.